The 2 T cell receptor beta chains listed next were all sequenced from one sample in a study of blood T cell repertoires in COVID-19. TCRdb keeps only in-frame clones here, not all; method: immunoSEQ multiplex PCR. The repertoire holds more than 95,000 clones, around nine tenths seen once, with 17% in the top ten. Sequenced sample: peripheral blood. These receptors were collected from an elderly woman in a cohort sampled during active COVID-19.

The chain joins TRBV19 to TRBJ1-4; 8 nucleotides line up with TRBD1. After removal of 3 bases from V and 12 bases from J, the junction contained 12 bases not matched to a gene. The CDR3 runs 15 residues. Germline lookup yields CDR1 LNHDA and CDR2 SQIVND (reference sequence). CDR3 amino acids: CASSIVRGPRIELFF. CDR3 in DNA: TGTGCCAGTAGTATCGTCAGGGGGCCGAGAATTGAACTGTTTTTT.

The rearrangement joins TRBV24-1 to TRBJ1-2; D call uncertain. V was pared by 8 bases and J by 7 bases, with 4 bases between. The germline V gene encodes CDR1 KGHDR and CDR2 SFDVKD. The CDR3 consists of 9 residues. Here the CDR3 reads CATTGGYTF. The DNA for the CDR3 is TGTGCCACCACGGGTGGCTACACCTTC.